This T cell receptor beta chain was recovered during a study of T-cell memory formation after mild COVID-19. Across the whole study: The TCR clusters were mostly specific to one donor.

TCRdb recomputed calls from the 5' RACE reads with MiXCR, one row per CDR3 protein. The sample lists about 130,000 distinct CDR3 sequences, approximately 25% seen once, with around 22% in the top ten. General observations from the study: Mostly located in CM and EM were contracting CD4+ clones, with contracting CD8+ clones located in EMRA.

Comment on this clonotype: Its antigen remains unidentified.

This CDR3 has 16 residues. Germline CDR1 reads SGHRS; CDR2 reads YFSETQ. The ends were cut back, 1 base at V and 8 bases at J, with 19 bases in the middle. J is TRBJ2-1 and V is TRBV5-1; possible D gene TRBD2, 8 bases. The sequenced sample was PBMCs or a T cell subset sorted from them (not recorded which). The TCR comes from an adult woman who had mild COVID-19 (a few samples of this study predate the infection). Cell type and time point are not known. The DNA for the CDR3 is TGCGCCAGCAGCTTGACCGCGGGAGGCCAGGGGGATGAGCAGTTCTTC. Translated, it gives CASSLTAGGQGDEQFF.